This TCR beta chain comes out of a study of blood T cells in healthy people across ages. Whole-study context: Capture by template switching was about one barcoded beta molecule per two T cells. General observations from the study: Older individuals had lower TCR beta diversity per million T cells (the decline was roughly linear).

Alongside a J-beta primer mix, a sample-barcoded 5' primer served in a second PCR lasting about 7 to 12 cycles. TCRdb independently ran MiXCR on the 5' RACE reads; one entry per CDR3 protein. Among over a million distinct CDR3 sequences, 42% were seen once, and the ten largest hold roughly 7.9%. This clonotype was recorded at least ten times. Its antigen is as yet unknown. The sample providers were healthy Caucasian people from Russia, aged about 6 to 90. Drawing of peripheral blood yielded ten milliliters from each donor. Looked up from germline, CDR1 is MNHEY and CDR2 is SMNVEV (reference sequence). The length of the CDR3 is 13 residues. V was shortened by 6 bases and J by 1 base, with 10 bases between the two germline ends.

The source of this sequence is a woman under 30 in good health. V and J are TRBV27 and TRBJ2-7; D gene uncertain. Sequencing was carried out using blood. The CDR3 DNA reads TGTGCCAGCAGAGAAGGACCGTCCTACGAGCAGTACTTC. Translation gives CASREGPSYEQYF.